Below are 18 T cell receptor beta chains sequenced from a single sample in a study of cytotoxic CD8 clonotypes in ibrutinib-treated CLL. TCRdb keeps only in-frame clones here, not all; method: immunoSEQ multiplex PCR. The table lists some 350,000 clones, roughly 70% of them singletons, with under 8% in the top ten. The sequences come from PBMCs, collected after 36 months of ibrutinib treatment. The receptors derive from a human donor with chronic lymphocytic leukemia.

This clone has just a few counts. The chain links TRBV11-2 to TRBJ1-2; TRBD1 is a possible D gene (6 bases). Germline CDR1 is SGHAT and CDR2 is FQNNGV. The ends were cut back, 5 bases at V and 5 bases at J, with 15 bases in the middle. This CDR3 spans 14 amino acids. The CDR3: CASSASGTFYGYTF. The CDR3 coding sequence is TGTGCCAGCAGCGCCTCCGGGACATTTTATGGCTACACCTTC.

The V and J genes are TRBV9 and TRBJ2-2, with D possibly being TRBD1 or TRBD2 (5 bases each). In germline, CDR1 is SGDLS, CDR2 YYNGEE. V gave up 3 bases and J gave up 2 bases, with 8 bases separating them. The CDR3 totals 14 residues. The CDR3 DNA reads TGTGCCAGCAGCGGAGGGGTTAACACCGGGGAGCTGTTTTTT. It translates to CASSGGVNTGELFF. Combining the CDR3 with reference TRBV9 and TRBJ2-2 gives the whole variable domain DSGVTQTPKHLITATGQRVTLRCSPRSGDLSVYWYQQSLDQGLQFLIQYYNGEERAKGNILERFSAQQFPDLHSELNLSSLELGDSALYFCASSGGVNTGELFFGEGSRLTVL.

The CDR3 nucleotides are TGTGCCAGCAGTCGAGACAAAAAGGGCTTGGGCGAGACCCAGTACTTC. The encoded protein is CASSRDKKGLGETQYF. The chain has TRBV27 and TRBJ2-5; D gene unclear. CDR3 length equals 16 residues. Germline V gives CDR1 MNHEY, CDR2 SMNVEV (reference sequence). The germline V and J ends were trimmed by 5 bases and 5 bases, with 21 bases remaining between them.

This sequence joins TRBV9 and TRBJ2-3; D might be TRBD2 (5 bases). Trimming stripped 2 bases from V and 6 bases from J, with 10 bases between. The CDR3 runs to 13 residues. Germline CDR1 and CDR2: SGDLS and YYNGEE. CDR3 residues: CASSVNQRDTQYF. CDR3 DNA: TGTGCCAGCAGCGTCAACCAGCGGGATACGCAGTATTTT.

This sequence joins TRBV7-8 and TRBJ2-7, with D unclear. V shed 1 base and J shed 3 bases, with 10 bases lying between them. From germline, CDR1 is SGHVS and CDR2 FQNEAQ. The CDR3 covers 14 residues. In nucleotides, the CDR3 is TGTGCCAGCAGCTTAGATGTCTATATCTACGAGCAGTACTTC. Translation gives CASSLDVYIYEQYF. Supplemented by reference TRBV7-8 and TRBJ2-7, the full variable domain reads GAGVSQSPRYKVAKRGQDVALRCDPISGHVSLFWYQQALGQGPEFLTYFQNEAQLDKSGLPSDRFFAERPEGSVSTLKIQRTQQEDSAVYLCASSLDVYIYEQYFGPGTRLTVT.

The chain uses TRBV6-5 and TRBJ2-7, with D uncertain. CDR1 and CDR2 from the germline V gene are MNHEY and SVGAGI. Trimming took 2 bases from V and 4 from J, leaving 12 bases between them. This CDR3 is built from 14 residues. The CDR3 sequence: CASSYGYPLYEQYF. CDR3 nucleotide sequence: TGTGCCAGCAGTTACGGGTACCCACTTTACGAGCAGTACTTC.

The V gene is TRBV7-6, the J gene TRBJ2-6, with no clear D. Deletions cut 4 bases from V and 5 bases from J, with 9 bases between. The germline V gene encodes CDR1 SGHVS and CDR2 FNYEAQ. This CDR3 comprises 14 residues. The CDR3 DNA reads as TGTGCCAGCAGCTCATCTCGTCGGGCCAACGTCCTGACTTTC. The encoded protein is CASSSSRRANVLTF.

This clone was detected only a few times. The CDR3 DNA is TGCGCCAGCAGCCAAGGACAGGGGGTAGGTCAGCCCCAGCATTTT. It specifies CASSQGQGVGQPQHF. The chain links TRBV4-1 to TRBJ1-5, with TRBD1 matching over 9 bases. With 1 base clipped from V and 6 bases from J, the junction kept 4 bases outside the gene matches. The V gene's germline CDR1 is MGHRA and CDR2 YSYEKL. The CDR3 totals 15 residues.

The chain is built from TRBV10-3 and TRBJ1-4, with TRBD1 matching over 7 bases. This CDR3 has 11 amino acids. CDR1 and CDR2 (germline): ENHRY, SYGVKD. Unmatched junction bases numbered 4, after V lost 8 bases and J lost 10 bases. The CDR3 here is CAIGQEGKLFF. In DNA form, the CDR3 reads TGTGCCATCGGACAGGAGGGAAAACTGTTTTTT.

The V call is TRBV5-6, the J call TRBJ2-2, with unresolved D. The CDR3 is 12 residues long. The germline V gene has CDR1 SGHDT and CDR2 YYEEEE. Trimming stripped 0 bases from V and 4 bases from J, with 1 base between. This CDR3 reads CASSLATGELFF. Written as DNA, the CDR3 is TGTGCCAGCAGCTTGGCCACCGGGGAGCTGTTTTTT.

This clone has a handful of counts. This rearrangement joins TRBV5-1 to TRBJ1-2; 9 bases align to TRBD1. J lost 4 bases, V lost 4 bases, and 5 bases had no gene match. Germline lookup yields CDR1 SGHRS and CDR2 YFSETQ. The CDR3 contains 14 residues. The CDR3 sequence is CASSTGQGVYGYTF. DNA for the CDR3: TGCGCCAGCAGCACGGGACAGGGTGTCTATGGCTACACCTTC.

The V call is TRBV19, the J call TRBJ2-3; the D is unclear. The CDR3 spans 15 residues. CDR1 is LNHDA, CDR2 SQIVND, per germline (reference sequence). Trimming took 2 bases from V and 2 from J, leaving 11 bases between them. CDR3 coding DNA: TGTGCCAGTAGTATATTATACAGCCCCACAGATACGCAGTATTTT. Protein: CASSILYSPTDTQYF.

The J gene is TRBJ2-7, the V gene TRBV11-2; D remains unclear. The CDR3 spans 12 residues. The V and J ends lost 3 bases and 5 bases respectively, with 8 bases between them. Germline V CDR1 and CDR2: SGHAT, FQNNGV. CDR3 DNA: TGTGCCAGCAGCTTGCGGTGGCACGAGCAGTACTTC. This encodes CASSLRWHEQYF. Full variable domain (outside the CDR3, taken from reference TRBV11-2 and TRBJ2-7): EAGVAQSPRYKIIEKRQSVAFWCNPISGHATLYWYQQILGQGPKLLIQFQNNGVVDDSQLPKDRFSAERLKGVDSTLKIQPAKLEDSAVYLCASSLRWHEQYFGPGTRLTVT.

V is TRBV4-3 and J is TRBJ2-5; 13 bases are shared with TRBD2. J gave up 5 bases and V 4 bases, and 4 bases lay outside the gene matches. Germline V gene lookup returns CDR1 LGHNA and CDR2 YSLEER. This CDR3 spans 15 amino acids. CDR3 loop: CASSLRTSGSETQYF. As DNA, the CDR3 is TGCGCCAGCAGCCTCCGGACTAGCGGGAGTGAGACCCAGTACTTC.

J is TRBJ2-3 and V is TRBV4-3; 11 positions agree with TRBD2. Germline-derived CDR1 and CDR2 are LGHNA and YSLEER. V dropped 1 base and J dropped 2; count of bases not matched to a gene: 2. The CDR3 has 16 amino acids. The CDR3 reads CASSQASGRPTDTQYF. The CDR3 coding sequence is TGCGCCAGCAGCCAAGCTAGCGGGAGGCCCACAGATACGCAGTATTTT.

V is TRBV28 and J is TRBJ1-1; D may be TRBD1 (6 bases). V was pared by 1 base and J by 0 bases, with 12 bases between. The CDR3 is 16 residues long. The V gene's germline CDR1 is MDHEN and CDR2 SYDVKM. DNA for the CDR3: TGTGCCAGCAGTTTATCGATAACAGGGATGAACACTGAAGCTTTCTTT. The encoded protein is CASSLSITGMNTEAFF.

This clone was seen only a few times. The chain has TRBV2 and TRBJ1-2; 8 bases map to TRBD1. V dropped 7 bases and J dropped 2; count of bases not matched to a gene: 6. Germline V lookup: CDR1 SNHLY, CDR2 FYNNEI. The CDR3 totals 14 residues. The CDR3 coding sequence is TGTGCCAGCATTCCCGGGACAGGCAACTATGGCTACACCTTC. Amino acids: CASIPGTGNYGYTF.

The V and J genes are TRBV7-2 and TRBJ2-5; 10 bases fit TRBD2. CDR3 length: 16 residues. Germline lookup yields CDR1 SGHTA and CDR2 FQGNSA. The trim removed 1 base at V and 10 bases at J, leaving 12 bases unmatched. CDR3 coding DNA: TGTGCCAGCAGCTTAGGGCTAGCGGGGGTCCAAGGTGGCCAGTACTTC. Protein sequence: CASSLGLAGVQGGQYF.